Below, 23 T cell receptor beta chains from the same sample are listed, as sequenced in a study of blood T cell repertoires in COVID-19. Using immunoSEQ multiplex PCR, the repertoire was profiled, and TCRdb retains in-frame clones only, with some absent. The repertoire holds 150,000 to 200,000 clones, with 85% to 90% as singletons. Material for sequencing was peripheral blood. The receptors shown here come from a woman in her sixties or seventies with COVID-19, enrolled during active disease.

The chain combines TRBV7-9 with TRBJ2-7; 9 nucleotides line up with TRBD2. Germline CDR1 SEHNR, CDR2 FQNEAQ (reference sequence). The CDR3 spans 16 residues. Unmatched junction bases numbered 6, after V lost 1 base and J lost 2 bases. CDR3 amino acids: CASSLVPSGTAYEQYF. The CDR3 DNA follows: TGTGCCAGCAGCTTAGTCCCTAGCGGGACCGCCTACGAGCAGTACTTC. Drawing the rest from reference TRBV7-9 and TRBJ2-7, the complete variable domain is DTGVSQNPRHKITKRGQNVTFRCDPISEHNRLYWYRQTLGQGPEFLTYFQNEAQLEKSRLLSDRFSAERPKGSFSTLEIQRTEQGDSAMYLCASSLVPSGTAYEQYFGPGTRLTVT.

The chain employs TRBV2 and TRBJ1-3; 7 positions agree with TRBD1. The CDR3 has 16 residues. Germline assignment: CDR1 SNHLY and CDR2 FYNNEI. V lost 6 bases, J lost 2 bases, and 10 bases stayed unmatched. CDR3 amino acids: CASSRIQGWTGNTIYF. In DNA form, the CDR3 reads TGTGCCAGCAGCCGCATACAGGGGTGGACTGGAAACACCATATATTTT. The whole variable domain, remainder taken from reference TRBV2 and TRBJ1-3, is EPEVTQTPSHQVTQMGQEVILRCVPISNHLYFYWYRQILGQKVEFLVSFYNNEISEKSEIFDDQFSVERPDGSNFTLKIRSTKLEDSAMYFCASSRIQGWTGNTIYFGEGSWLTVV.

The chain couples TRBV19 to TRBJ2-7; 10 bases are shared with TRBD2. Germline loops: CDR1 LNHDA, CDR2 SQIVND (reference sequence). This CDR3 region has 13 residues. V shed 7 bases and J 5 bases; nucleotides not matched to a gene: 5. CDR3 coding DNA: TGTGCCAGTAACCTAGCGGGAGACCACGAGCAGTACTTC. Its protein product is CASNLAGDHEQYF.

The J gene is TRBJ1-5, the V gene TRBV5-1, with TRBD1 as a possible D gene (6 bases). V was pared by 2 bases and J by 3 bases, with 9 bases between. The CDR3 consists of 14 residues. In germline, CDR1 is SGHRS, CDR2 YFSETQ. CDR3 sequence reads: CASSLDRNNQPQHF. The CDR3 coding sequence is TGCGCCAGCAGCTTAGACAGGAACAATCAGCCCCAGCATTTT. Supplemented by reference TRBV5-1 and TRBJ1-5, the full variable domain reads KAGVTQTPRYLIKTRGQQVTLSCSPISGHRSVSWYQQTPGQGLQFLFEYFSETQRNKGNFPGRFSGRQFSNSRSEMNVSTLELGDSALYLCASSLDRNNQPQHFGDGTRLSIL.

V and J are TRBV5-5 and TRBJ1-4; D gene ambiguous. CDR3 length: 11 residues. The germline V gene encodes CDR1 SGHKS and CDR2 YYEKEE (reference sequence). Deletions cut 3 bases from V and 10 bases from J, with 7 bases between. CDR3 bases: TGTGCCAGCAGCTCTGCGGGAAAACTGTTTTTT. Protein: CASSSAGKLFF. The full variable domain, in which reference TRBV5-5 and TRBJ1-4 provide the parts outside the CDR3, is DAGVTQSPTHLIKTRGQQVTLRCSPISGHKSVSWYQQVLGQGPQFIFQYYEKEERGRGNFPDRFSARQFPNYSSELNVNALLLGDSALYLCASSSAGKLFFGSGTQLSVL.

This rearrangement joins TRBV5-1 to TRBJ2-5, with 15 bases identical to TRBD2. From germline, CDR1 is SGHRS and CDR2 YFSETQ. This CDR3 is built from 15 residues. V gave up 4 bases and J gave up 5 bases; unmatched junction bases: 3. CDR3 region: CASSRGTSGRETQYF. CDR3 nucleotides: TGCGCCAGCAGCCGAGGGACTAGCGGGAGGGAGACCCAGTACTTC.

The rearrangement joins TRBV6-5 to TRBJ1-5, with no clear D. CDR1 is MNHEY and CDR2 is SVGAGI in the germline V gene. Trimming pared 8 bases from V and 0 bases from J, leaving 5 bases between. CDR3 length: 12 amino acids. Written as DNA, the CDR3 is TGTGCCAGCGAGGATAGCAATCAGCCCCAGCATTTT. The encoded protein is CASEDSNQPQHF.

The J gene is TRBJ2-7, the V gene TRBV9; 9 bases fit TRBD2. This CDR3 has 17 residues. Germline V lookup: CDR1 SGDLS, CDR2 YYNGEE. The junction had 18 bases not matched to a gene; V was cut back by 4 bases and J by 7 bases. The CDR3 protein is CASSPRTSGWSAGEQYF. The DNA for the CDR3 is TGTGCCAGCAGCCCTCGAACTAGCGGGTGGTCCGCGGGGGAGCAGTACTTC.

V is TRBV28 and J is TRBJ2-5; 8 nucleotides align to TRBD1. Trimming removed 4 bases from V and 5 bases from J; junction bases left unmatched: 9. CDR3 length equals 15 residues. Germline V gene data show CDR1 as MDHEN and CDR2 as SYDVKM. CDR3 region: CASSSAGTGGETQYF. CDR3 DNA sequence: TGTGCCAGCAGTTCAGCCGGGACAGGAGGTGAGACCCAGTACTTC.

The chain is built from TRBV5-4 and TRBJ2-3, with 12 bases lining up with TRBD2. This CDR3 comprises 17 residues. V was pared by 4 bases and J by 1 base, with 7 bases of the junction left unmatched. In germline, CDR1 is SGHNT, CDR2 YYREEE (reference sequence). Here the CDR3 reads CASSPTRTSGGTDTQYF. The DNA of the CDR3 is TGTGCCAGCAGCCCTACTCGGACTAGCGGGGGCACAGATACGCAGTATTTT.

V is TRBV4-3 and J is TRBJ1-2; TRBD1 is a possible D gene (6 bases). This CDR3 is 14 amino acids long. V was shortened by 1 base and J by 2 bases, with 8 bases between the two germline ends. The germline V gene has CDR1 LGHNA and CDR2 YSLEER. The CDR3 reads CASSQVRGNYGYTF. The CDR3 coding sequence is TGCGCCAGCAGCCAAGTTAGGGGGAACTATGGCTACACCTTC.

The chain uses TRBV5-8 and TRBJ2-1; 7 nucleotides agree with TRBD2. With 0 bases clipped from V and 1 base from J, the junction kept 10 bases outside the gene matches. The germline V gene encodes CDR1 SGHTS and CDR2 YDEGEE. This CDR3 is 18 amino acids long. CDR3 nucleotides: TGTGCCAGCAGCTTGGGGGCGGGAGTTCGACTTTCCTACAATGAGCAGTTCTTC. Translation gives CASSLGAGVRLSYNEQFF.

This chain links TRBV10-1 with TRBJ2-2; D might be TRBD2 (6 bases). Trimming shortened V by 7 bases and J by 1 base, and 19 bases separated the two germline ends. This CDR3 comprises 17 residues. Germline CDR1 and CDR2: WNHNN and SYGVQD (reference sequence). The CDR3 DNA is TGCGCCAGCACCAGGAGCGGGCTTCCTAGGAACACCGGGGAGCTGTTTTTT. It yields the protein CASTRSGLPRNTGELFF.

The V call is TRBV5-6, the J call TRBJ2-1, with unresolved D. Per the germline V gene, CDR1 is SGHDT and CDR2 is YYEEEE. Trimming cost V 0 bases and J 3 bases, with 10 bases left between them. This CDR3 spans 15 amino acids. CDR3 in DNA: TGTGCCAGCAGCTTGGACTACCGATTCTACAATGAGCAGTTCTTC. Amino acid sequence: CASSLDYRFYNEQFF.

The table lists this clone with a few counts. The CDR3 sequence: CASSISTGKHEQYF. The CDR3 DNA reads as TGTGCCAGTAGTATTTCGACAGGGAAGCACGAGCAGTACTTC. The rearrangement uses TRBV19 and TRBJ2-7; 7 bases are shared with TRBD1. The CDR3 consists of 14 residues. With 3 bases clipped from V and 5 bases from J, the junction kept 7 bases outside the gene matches. Germline V gene sequence: CDR1 LNHDA, CDR2 SQIVND (reference sequence).

The CDR3 coding sequence is TGTGCCAGCAGCTTGACAGGGGCTGGGGCCAACGTCCTGACTTTC. It yields the protein CASSLTGAGANVLTF. The chain is built from TRBV11-3 and TRBJ2-6; 8 nucleotides agree with TRBD1. CDR1 is SGHNT, CDR2 YENEEA, per germline. The CDR3 spans 15 residues. The V segment lost 3 bases and the J segment 2 bases; nucleotides outside the gene matches: 0.

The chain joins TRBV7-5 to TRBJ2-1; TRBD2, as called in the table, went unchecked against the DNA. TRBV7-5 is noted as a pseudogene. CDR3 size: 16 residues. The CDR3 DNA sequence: TGTGCCAGAAGCTTAGTTGGCGGTAACTCCTACAATGAGCAGTTCTTC. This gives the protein CARSLVGGNSYNEQFF.

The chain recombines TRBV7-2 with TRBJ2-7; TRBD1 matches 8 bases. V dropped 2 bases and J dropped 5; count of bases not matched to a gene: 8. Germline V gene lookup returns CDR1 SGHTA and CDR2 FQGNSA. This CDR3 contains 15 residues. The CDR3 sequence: CASSLRQGAFNEQYF. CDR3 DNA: TGTGCCAGCAGCTTAAGGCAGGGGGCTTTCAACGAGCAGTACTTC.

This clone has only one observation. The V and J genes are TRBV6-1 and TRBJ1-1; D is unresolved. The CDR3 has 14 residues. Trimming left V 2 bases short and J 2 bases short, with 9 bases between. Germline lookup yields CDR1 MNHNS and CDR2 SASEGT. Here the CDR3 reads CASSERTDNTEAFF. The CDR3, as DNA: TGTGCCAGCAGTGAACGAACAGATAACACTGAAGCTTTCTTT.

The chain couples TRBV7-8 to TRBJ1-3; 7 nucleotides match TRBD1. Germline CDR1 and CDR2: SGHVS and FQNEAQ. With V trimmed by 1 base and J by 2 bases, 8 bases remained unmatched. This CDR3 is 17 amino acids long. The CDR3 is CASSLVAGQRPGNTIYF. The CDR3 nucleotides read TGTGCCAGCAGCTTAGTGGCGGGACAGAGGCCTGGAAACACCATATATTTT.

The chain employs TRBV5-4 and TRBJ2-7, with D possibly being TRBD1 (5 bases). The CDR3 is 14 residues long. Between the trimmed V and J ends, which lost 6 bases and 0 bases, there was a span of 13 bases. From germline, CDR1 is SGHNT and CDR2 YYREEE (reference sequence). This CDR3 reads CASTTGFSSYEQYF. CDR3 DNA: TGTGCCAGCACCACAGGCTTTAGCTCCTACGAGCAGTACTTC.

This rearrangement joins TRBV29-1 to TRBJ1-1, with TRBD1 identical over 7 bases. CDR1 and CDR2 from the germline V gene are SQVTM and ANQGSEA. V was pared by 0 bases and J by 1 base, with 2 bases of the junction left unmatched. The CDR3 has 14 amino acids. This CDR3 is CSVEDRGKNTEAFF. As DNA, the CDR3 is TGCAGCGTTGAAGACAGGGGGAAGAACACTGAAGCTTTCTTT. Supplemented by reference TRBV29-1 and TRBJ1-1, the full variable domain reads SAVISQKPSRDICQRGTSLTIQCQVDSQVTMMFWYRQQPGQSLTLIATANQGSEATYESGFVIDKFPISRPNLTFSTLTVSNMSPEDSSIYLCSVEDRGKNTEAFFGQGTRLTVV.

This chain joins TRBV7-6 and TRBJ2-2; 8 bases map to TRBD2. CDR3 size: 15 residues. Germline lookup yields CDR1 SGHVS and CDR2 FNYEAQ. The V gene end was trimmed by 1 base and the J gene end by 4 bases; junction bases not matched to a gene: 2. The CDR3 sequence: CASSLGAGGTGELFF. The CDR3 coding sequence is TGTGCCAGCAGCTTAGGCGCGGGAGGCACCGGGGAGCTGTTTTTT.